The present T cell receptor beta chain was sequenced within a study of blood T cell repertoires in COVID-19. As handled by the study authors: Reference gene primer amplification in the assay estimated nucleated cell counts. Clones were read by immunoSEQ multiplex PCR, and TCRdb kept only the in-frame ones, dropping some. D and trimming come from the DNA, and the V and J calls and clone size come from that table. This table holds 250,000 to 300,000 clones, approximately 86% found once. V lost 4 bases, J lost 8 bases, and 8 bases stayed unmatched. The CDR3 is made up of 16 amino acids. Germline V gives CDR1 SGHRS, CDR2 YFSETQ.

The rearrangement joins TRBV5-1 to TRBJ2-1, with TRBD2 matching over 14 bases. The TCR sequence derives from a woman between 50 and 59 years old who had recovered from COVID-19. Sample: peripheral blood. The CDR3 nucleotides read TGCGCCAGCAGCCGAGAAGGGACTAGCGGGAGTTATGAGCAGTTCTTC. It specifies CASSREGTSGSYEQFF.